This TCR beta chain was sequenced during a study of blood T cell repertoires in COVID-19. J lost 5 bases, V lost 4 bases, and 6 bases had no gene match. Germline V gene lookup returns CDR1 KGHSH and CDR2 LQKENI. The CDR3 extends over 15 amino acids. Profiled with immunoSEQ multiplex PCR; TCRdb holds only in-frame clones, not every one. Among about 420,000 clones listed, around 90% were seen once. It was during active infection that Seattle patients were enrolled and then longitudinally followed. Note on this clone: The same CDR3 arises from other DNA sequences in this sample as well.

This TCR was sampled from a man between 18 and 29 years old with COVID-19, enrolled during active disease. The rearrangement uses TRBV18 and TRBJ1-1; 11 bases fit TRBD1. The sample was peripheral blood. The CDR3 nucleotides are TGTGCCAGCTCACGCGGACAGGGGGCAAATACTGAAGCTTTCTTT. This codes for CASSRGQGANTEAFF.